What follows is one T cell receptor (beta chain) and its context. The antigen remains undetermined. The use of genomic DNA as template underpinned the TCR beta VDJ and CDR3 profiling. MiXCR, applied by TCRdb to the reads, yields one record per CDR3 protein. The sample holds under 200,000 distinct CDR3 sequences; roughly 50% are singletons and the top ten take 25% to 40%. This sample is part of a study of CD8+CD57+ T cells in acquired aplastic anemia. Study conclusions and caveats: Patients did not significantly differ from controls in CD8+ Simpson's diversity.

Flow cytometry had shown expanded CD8+CD57+ cells in the patients chosen for sequencing. The sequence was collected from a human donor with aplastic anemia. Input material: sorted CD4+, CD8+, or CD8+CD57+ T cells (not recorded which) from PBMCs.

In DNA form, the CDR3 reads TGTGCCAGCAGTGTCAGGTACAATGAGCAGTTCTTC. It encodes CASSVRYNEQFF. This chain joins TRBV2 and TRBJ2-1; D is unresolved. The CDR3 spans 12 residues. The V end was cut by 4 bases, the J end by 4 bases, with 5 bases between. CDR1 is SNHLY and CDR2 is FYNNEI in the germline V gene.